This T cell receptor (beta chain) was sequenced for a study of CD8 T cells in Susac syndrome. The V segment lost 4 bases and the J segment 0 bases; nucleotides outside the gene matches: 4. CDR1 is LGHNA and CDR2 is YSLEER in the germline V gene. The length of the CDR3 is 15 residues. Healthy donors, matched for age and sex, constituted the control group. Purification of the CD8+ and CD4+ T cells relied on negative isolation, and TEMRA cells underwent FACS enrichment. After extraction with the RNeasy kit, roughly 0.45 to 1 ug of the RNA was reverse transcribed using random hexamers. TCRdb fed the immunoSEQ multiplex PCR reads into MiXCR, producing one record per CDR3 protein. The profile covers approximately 150,000 distinct CDR3 sequences, with approximately 90% appearing a single time and 0.08% taken by the ten largest.

The origin of this receptor is a human donor in good health. J is TRBJ2-3 and V is TRBV4-3; TRBD1 matches 7 bases. Sequenced input: CD4+ T cells from PBMCs. The CDR3 is CASSPGQVSTDTQYF. The DNA of the CDR3 is TGCGCCAGCAGCCCCGGACAGGTCAGCACAGATACGCAGTATTTT.